The 3 T cell receptor beta chains below were found in one sample sequenced in a study of patients and donors after allogeneic stem cell transplantation. Each CDR3 protein is one row after TCRdb ran MiXCR on the RT-PCR reads. The profile shows 410,000 or so distinct CDR3 sequences, about a sixth of them singletons. The sequenced sample was blood, either unsorted or a sorted T cell fraction (not recorded which). Every receptor here comes from a human donor who was either an allogeneic HSCT recipient or a stem cell or donor lymphocyte infusion donor (not recorded which). It is not recorded whose cells these are; they may come from a transplant donor.

This clonotype was detected only a few times. This chain links TRBV12-3 or TRBV12-4 with TRBJ2-1, with TRBD2 as a possible D gene (5 bases). Trimming cost V 6 bases and J 4 bases, with 13 bases left between them. This CDR3 spans 14 amino acids. CDR3 DNA: TGTGCCAGCAGGCCCTGGGGAGAGTACAATGAGCAGTTCTTC. Its translation is CASRPWGEYNEQFF.

The chain joins TRBV5-8 to TRBJ2-1, with D perhaps matching TRBD2 (6 bases). Germline assignment: CDR1 SGHTS and CDR2 YDEGEE. Trimming left V 4 bases short and J 4 bases short, with 15 bases between. CDR3 length equals 15 residues. The CDR3 DNA reads TGTGCCAGCAGCCTCCGGGGGAAACATTACAATGAGCAGTTCTTC. This sequence encodes CASSLRGKHYNEQFF.

This clonotype has a handful of counts. This sequence joins TRBV9 and TRBJ1-2, with a tentative D call TRBD1 (5 bases). CDR3 length: 15 residues. Germline V CDR1 and CDR2: SGDLS, YYNGEE. V lost 3 bases to trimming and J lost 4 bases, with 16 bases between them. CDR3 amino acids: CASSASTGGSYGYTF. The CDR3 DNA reads as TGTGCCAGCAGCGCCTCCACGGGGGGAAGCTATGGCTACACCTTC.